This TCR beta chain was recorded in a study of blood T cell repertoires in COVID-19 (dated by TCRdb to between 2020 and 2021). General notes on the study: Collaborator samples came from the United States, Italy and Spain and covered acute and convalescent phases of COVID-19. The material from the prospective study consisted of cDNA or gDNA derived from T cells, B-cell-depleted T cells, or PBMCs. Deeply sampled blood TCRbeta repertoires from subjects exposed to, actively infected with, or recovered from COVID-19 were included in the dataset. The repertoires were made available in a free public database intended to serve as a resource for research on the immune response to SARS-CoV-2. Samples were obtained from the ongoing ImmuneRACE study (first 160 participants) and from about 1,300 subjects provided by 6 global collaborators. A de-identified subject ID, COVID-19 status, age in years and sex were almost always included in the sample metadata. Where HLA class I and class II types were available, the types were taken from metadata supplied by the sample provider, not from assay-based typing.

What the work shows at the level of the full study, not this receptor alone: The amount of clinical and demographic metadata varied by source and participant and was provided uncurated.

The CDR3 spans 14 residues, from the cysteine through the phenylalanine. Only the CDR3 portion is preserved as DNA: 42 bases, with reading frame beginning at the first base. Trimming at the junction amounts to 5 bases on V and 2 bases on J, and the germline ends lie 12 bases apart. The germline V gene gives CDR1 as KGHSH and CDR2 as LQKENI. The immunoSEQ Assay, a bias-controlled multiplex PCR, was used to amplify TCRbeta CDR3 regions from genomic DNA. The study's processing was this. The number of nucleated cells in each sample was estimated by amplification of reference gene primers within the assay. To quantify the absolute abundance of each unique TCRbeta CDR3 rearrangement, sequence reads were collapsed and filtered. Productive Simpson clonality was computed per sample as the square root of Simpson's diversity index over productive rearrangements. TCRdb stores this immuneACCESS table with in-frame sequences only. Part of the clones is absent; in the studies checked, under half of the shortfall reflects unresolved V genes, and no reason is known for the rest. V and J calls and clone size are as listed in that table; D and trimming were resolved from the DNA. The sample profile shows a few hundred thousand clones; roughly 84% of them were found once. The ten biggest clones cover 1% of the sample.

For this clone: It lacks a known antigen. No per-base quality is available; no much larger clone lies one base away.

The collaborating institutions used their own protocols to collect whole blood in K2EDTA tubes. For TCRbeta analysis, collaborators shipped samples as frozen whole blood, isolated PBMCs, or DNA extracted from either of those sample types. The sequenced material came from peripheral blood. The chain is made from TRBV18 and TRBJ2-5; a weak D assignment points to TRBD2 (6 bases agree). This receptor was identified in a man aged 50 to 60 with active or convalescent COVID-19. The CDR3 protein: CASSGGTEQETQYF. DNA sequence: TGTGCCAGCTCAGGGGGGACGGAGCAAGAGACCCAGTACTTC.